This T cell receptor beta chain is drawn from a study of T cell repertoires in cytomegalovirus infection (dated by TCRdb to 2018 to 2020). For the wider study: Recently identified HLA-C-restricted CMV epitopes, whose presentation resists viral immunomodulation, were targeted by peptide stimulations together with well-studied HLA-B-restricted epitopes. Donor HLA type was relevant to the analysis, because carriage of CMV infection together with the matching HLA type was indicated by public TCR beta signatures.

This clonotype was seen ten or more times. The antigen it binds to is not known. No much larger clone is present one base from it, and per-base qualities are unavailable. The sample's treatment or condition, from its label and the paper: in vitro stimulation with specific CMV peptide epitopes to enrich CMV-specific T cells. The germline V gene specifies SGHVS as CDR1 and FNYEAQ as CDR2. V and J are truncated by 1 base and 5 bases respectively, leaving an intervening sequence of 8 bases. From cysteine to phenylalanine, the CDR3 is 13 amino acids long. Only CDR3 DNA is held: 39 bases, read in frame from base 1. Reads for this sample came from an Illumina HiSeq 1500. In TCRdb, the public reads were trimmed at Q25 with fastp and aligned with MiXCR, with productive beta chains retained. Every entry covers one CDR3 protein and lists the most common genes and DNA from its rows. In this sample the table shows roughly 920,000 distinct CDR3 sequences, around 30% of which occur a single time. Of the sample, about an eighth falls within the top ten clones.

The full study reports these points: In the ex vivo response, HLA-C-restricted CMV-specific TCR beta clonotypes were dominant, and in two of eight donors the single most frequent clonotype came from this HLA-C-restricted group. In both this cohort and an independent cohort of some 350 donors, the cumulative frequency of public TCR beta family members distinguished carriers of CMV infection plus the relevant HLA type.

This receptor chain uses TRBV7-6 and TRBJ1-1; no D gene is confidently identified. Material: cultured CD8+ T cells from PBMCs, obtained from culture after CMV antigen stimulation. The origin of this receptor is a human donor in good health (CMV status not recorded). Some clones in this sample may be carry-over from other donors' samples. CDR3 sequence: CASSLETRTEAFF. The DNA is TGTGCCAGCAGCTTAGAGACACGGACTGAAGCTTTCTTT.